This T cell receptor beta chain was observed in a study of blood T cell repertoires in COVID-19. Study details: From the United States, Italy and Spain came samples of acute and convalescent COVID-19. The analysed material was cDNA or gDNA that came from T cells, B-cell-depleted T cells, or PBMCs.

CDR3 length: 14 residues. Germline lookup yields CDR1 KGHDR and CDR2 SFDVKD. The V end lost 3 bases, the J end lost 0 bases, and 6 bases lay between the germline ends. In the authors' workflow: Amplified reference gene primers provided the basis for estimating nucleated cell counts. Method: immunoSEQ multiplex PCR; TCRdb's copy keeps in-frame clones and lacks some. V, J and clone size are taken as reported in that table, and D and trimming were inferred from the DNA itself. The top ten hold approximately 19% of the sample, which has some 120,000 clones, around 88% seen once. The TCR comes from a human donor with acute or convalescent COVID-19. The donor label of this sample is uncertain. The rearrangement uses TRBV24-1 and TRBJ2-3; D gene ambiguous. The sequencing input was peripheral blood. The CDR3 is CATSDHGSTDTQYF. In DNA form, the CDR3 reads TGTGCCACCAGTGATCACGGGAGCACAGATACGCAGTATTTT.